This TCR beta chain was recovered during a study of tumor-infiltrating lymphocytes in primary liver carcinoma. As for the study in general: Recorded tumor stage was T1-T3 N0M0, with diameters of about 4.2 to 10 cm. Study-level points and caveats: Paired tumor-adjacent and tumor-blood samples overlapped less than tumor region pairs did.

The CDR3 length is 16 residues. Germline lookup yields CDR1 SGHRS and CDR2 YFSETQ. V shed 2 bases and J 0 bases; nucleotides not matched to a gene: 3. Reverse transcription of 500 to 650 ng total RNA with a constant-region primer produced TCR beta cDNA. Three nested multiplex PCR rounds, a slightly modified ARM-PCR method, built the TCR beta libraries. It was with TRBV1-TRBV30 forward primers and a C-beta reverse primer that the first two PCR rounds were run, at around 9 cycles each. TCRdb independently ran MiXCR on the multiplex PCR reads; one entry per CDR3 protein. The table lists roughly 120,000 distinct CDR3 sequences, around two thirds of them singletons. This clonotype was seen only a few times. Its matching antigen is unknown. Starting material for RNA and DNA co-extraction consisted of about 20-33 mg of unsorted bulk tissue. Patients in the cohort were treatment-naive and living with chronic HBV infection.

This receptor was identified in a woman aged 60-75 years with primary liver carcinoma and hepatitis B virus infection. The chain links TRBV5-1 to TRBJ2-7, with 12 positions matching TRBD2. The sequenced sample was liver tumor tissue from sampling region 1. The subset: tumor region T1, superior pole. This CDR3 reads CASSLILAGGSYEQYF. CDR3 nucleotide sequence: TGCGCCAGCAGCTTAATACTAGCGGGAGGCTCCTACGAGCAGTACTTC.